This T cell receptor beta chain was sequenced in a study of cytomegalovirus exposure and HLA in healthy donors. Findings and limits, study-wide: Most TCR beta V segments were productive about 87% or about 30% of the time in an earlier analysis. The study flagged approximately 180 TCR beta chains as cytomegalovirus-associated.

The PCR employed 60 Vbeta primers together with 13 Jbeta primers. In the authors' workflow: Roughly 11 million shared chains were among the roughly 78 million unique TCR beta chains that a later analysis counted. Method: immunoSEQ multiplex PCR; TCRdb's copy keeps in-frame clones and lacks some. For V, J and clone size, that table is used; D and trimming come from the DNA. The profile shows under 200,000 clones, around 75% of them singletons. V was pared by 6 bases and J by 3 bases, with 4 bases of the junction left unmatched. Germline-derived CDR1 and CDR2 are SNHLY and FYNNEI. The CDR3 runs 14 residues. Concerning this clone: Its cognate antigen is unknown.

The chain couples TRBV2 to TRBJ1-4, with 7 bases fitting TRBD1. This TCR was recovered from a woman younger than 45 in good health and CMV-seronegative. The sample consisted of PBMCs. The chain's CDR3 is CASRETGSNEKLFF. The CDR3 DNA reads TGTGCCAGCAGGGAGACAGGGTCTAATGAAAAACTGTTTTTT.